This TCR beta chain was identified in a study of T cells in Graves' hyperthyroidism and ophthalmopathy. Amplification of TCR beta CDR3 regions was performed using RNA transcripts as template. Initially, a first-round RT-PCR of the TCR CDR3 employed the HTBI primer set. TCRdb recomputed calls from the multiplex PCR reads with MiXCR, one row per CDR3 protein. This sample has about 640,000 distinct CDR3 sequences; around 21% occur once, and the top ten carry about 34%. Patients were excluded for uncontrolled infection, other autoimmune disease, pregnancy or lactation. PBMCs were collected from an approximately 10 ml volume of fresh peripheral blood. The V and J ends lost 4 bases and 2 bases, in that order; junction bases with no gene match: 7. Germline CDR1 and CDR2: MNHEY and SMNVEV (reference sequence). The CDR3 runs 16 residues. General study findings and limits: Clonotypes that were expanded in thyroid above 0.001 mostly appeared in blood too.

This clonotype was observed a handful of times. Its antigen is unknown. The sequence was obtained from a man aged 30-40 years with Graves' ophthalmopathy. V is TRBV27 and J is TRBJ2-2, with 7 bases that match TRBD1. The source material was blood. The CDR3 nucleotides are TGTGCCAGCAGTTCTGACAGGGTCCATAACACCGGGGAGCTGTTTTTT. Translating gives CASSSDRVHNTGELFF.